The next 4 T cell receptor beta chains were all read from a single sample in a study of blood T cell repertoires in COVID-19. TCRdb keeps only in-frame clones here, not all; method: immunoSEQ multiplex PCR. Counted here are 300,000 to 400,000 clones, 80% to 90% occurring once; the ten biggest clones make up around 4%. What was sequenced was PBMCs or T cells enriched from blood (not recorded which). The receptor source for this set is a middle-aged woman with acute COVID-19.

The V call is TRBV7-2, the J call TRBJ2-2; the D gene is possibly TRBD2 (5 bases). Trimming cost V 6 bases and J 5 bases, with 13 bases left between them. In germline, CDR1 is SGHTA, CDR2 FQGNSA. CDR3 length equals 14 residues. The chain's CDR3 is CASSDGLFTGELFF. The CDR3 DNA is TGTGCCAGCAGTGACGGACTCTTTACCGGGGAGCTGTTTTTT. The full variable domain, rest sourced from reference TRBV7-2 and TRBJ2-2, is GAGVSQSPSNKVTEKGKDVELRCDPISGHTALYWYRQSLGQGLEFLIYFQGNSAPDKSGLPSDRFSAERTGGSVSTLTIQRTQQEDSAVYLCASSDGLFTGELFFGEGSRLTVL.

The genes are TRBV19 and TRBJ2-7, with 12 positions matching TRBD2. Per germline, CDR1 LNHDA and CDR2 SQIVND (reference sequence). This CDR3 has 15 amino acids. V gave up 7 bases and J gave up 6 bases; unmatched junction bases: 10. CDR3 residues: CASTPTSGSLGEQYF. The CDR3 nucleotides are TGTGCCAGTACCCCGACTAGCGGGAGTCTGGGCGAGCAGTACTTC.

The chain uses TRBV29-1 and TRBJ1-4; a possible D gene is TRBD1 (6 bases). CDR3 length equals 15 residues. Per the germline V gene, CDR1 is SQVTM and CDR2 is ANQGSEA. V was pared by 4 bases and J by 6 bases, with 18 bases between. Here the CDR3 reads CSVVSRGAYYEKLFF. The DNA of the CDR3 is TGCAGCGTTGTCTCCCGGGGGGCGTATTATGAAAAACTGTTTTTT.

V usage is TRBV6-5 and J usage is TRBJ1-1; 8 positions agree with TRBD1. Germline CDR1 and CDR2: MNHEY and SVGAGI. V lost 2 bases and J lost 4; bases outside the gene matches: 6. This CDR3 contains 15 residues. This chain's CDR3 is CASSYLDRAGTEAFF. The DNA of the CDR3 is TGTGCCAGCAGTTACCTGGACAGGGCAGGCACTGAAGCTTTCTTT.